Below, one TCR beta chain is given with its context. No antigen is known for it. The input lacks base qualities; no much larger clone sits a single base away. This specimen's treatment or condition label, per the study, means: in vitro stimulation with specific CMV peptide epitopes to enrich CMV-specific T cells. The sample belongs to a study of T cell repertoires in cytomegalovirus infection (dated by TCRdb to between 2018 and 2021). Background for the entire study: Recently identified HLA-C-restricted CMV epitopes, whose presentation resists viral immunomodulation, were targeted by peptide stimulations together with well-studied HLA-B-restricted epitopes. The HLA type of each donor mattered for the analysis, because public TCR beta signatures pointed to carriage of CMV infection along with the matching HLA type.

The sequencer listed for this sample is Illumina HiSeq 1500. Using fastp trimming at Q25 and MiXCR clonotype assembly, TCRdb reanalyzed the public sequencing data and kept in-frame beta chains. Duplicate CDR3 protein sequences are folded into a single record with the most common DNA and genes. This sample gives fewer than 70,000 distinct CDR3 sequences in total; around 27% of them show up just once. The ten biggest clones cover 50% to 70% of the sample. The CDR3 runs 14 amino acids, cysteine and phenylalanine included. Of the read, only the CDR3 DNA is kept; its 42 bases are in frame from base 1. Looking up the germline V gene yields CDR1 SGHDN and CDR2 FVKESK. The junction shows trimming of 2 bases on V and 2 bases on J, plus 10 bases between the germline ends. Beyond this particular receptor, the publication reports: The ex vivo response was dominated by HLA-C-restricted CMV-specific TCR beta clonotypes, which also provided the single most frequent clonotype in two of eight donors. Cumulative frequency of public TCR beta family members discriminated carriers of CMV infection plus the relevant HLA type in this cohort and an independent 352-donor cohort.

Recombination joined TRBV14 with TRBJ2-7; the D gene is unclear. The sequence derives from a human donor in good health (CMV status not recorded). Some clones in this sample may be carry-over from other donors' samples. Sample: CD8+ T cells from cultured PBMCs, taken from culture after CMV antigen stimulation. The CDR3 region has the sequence CASSQYDTPYEQYF. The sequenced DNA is TGTGCCAGCAGCCAATACGATACACCCTACGAGCAGTACTTC. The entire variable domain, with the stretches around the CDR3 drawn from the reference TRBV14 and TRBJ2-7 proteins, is EAGVTQFPSHSVIEKGQTVTLRCDPISGHDNLYWYRRVMGKEIKFLLHFVKESKQDESGMPNNRFLAERTGGTYSTLKVQPAELEDSGVYFCASSQYDTPYEQYFGPGTRLTVT.